Each of the 32 T cell receptor beta chains below was sequenced from the same sample in a study of cytomegalovirus exposure and HLA in healthy donors. Primers: 60 Vbeta forward and 13 Jbeta reverse. Sequenced by immunoSEQ multiplex PCR; TCRdb stores in-frame clones only, minus some. The sample records some 130,000 clones, around 80% being singletons. Material: PBMCs. The source of these receptors is a man younger than 40 in good health.

The chain uses TRBV5-4 and TRBJ2-7; 12 bases match TRBD1. Germline CDR1 is SGHNT and CDR2 is YYREEE (reference sequence). The CDR3 extends over 15 amino acids. With 4 bases clipped from V and 1 base from J, the junction kept 3 bases outside the gene matches. The CDR3 DNA sequence: TGTGCCAGCAGCCCGGGACAGGGGGCTTCCTACGAGCAGTACTTC. It specifies CASSPGQGASYEQYF.

The V and J genes are TRBV7-9 and TRBJ2-7; 9 nucleotides match TRBD2. Germline V CDR1 and CDR2: SEHNR, FQNEAQ (reference sequence). The junction had 12 bases not matched to a gene; V was cut back by 4 bases and J by 5 bases. The CDR3 has 16 residues. CDR3 residues: CASSWGGLAGDNEQYF. CDR3 coding DNA: TGTGCCAGCAGCTGGGGGGGATTAGCGGGAGACAACGAGCAGTACTTC.

Here the CDR3 reads CASSFPGNQPQHF. CDR3 in DNA: TGTGCCAGCAGTTTTCCGGGGAATCAGCCCCAGCATTTT. This chain links TRBV28 with TRBJ1-5; D remains unclear. Germline V gene data show CDR1 as MDHEN and CDR2 as SYDVKM. This CDR3 comprises 13 residues. Trimming pared 3 bases from V and 4 bases from J, leaving 7 bases between.

V and J are TRBV2 and TRBJ2-7; perhaps TRBD2 as D (5 bases). The CDR3 totals 16 residues. In germline, CDR1 is SNHLY, CDR2 FYNNEI. Trimming pared 2 bases from V and 2 bases from J, leaving 16 bases between. CDR3 DNA sequence: TGTGCCAGCAGTGAATTGGGAAGGGTACTAGCCTACGAGCAGTACTTC. This encodes CASSELGRVLAYEQYF.

This clone showed up just once. CDR3 DNA sequence: TGTGCCAGCGGGGCCCGTTTAAACCGGGGACAGACCGGGGAGCTGTTTTTT. Translation: CASGARLNRGQTGELFF. The rearrangement links TRBV18 to TRBJ2-2; 7 bases fit TRBD1. Unmatched junction bases numbered 17, after V lost 8 bases and J lost 5 bases. Looked up from germline, CDR1 is KGHSH and CDR2 is LQKENI. CDR3 length: 17 amino acids.

V gene TRBV5-5 combines with J gene TRBJ1-5; D might be TRBD1 (6 bases). CDR3 length equals 14 residues. V lost 5 bases, J lost 4 bases, and 13 bases lay in between. CDR1 SGHKS and CDR2 YYEKEE come from the germline V gene (reference sequence). CDR3 DNA: TGTGCCAGCAGTTCTAACAGGGTAAATCAGCCCCAGCATTTT. Its translation: CASSSNRVNQPQHF.

Only a few counts were recorded for this clone. The CDR3 loop reads CASSLDRIPGLGSGANVLTF. The CDR3 DNA sequence: TGTGCCAGCAGCCTGGACAGGATCCCGGGGTTGGGGTCTGGGGCCAACGTCCTGACTTTC. This sequence joins TRBV7-8 and TRBJ2-6; 7 nucleotides line up with TRBD1. J gave up 1 base and V 5 bases, and 17 bases lay outside the gene matches. Germline assignment: CDR1 SGHVS and CDR2 FQNEAQ. CDR3 size: 20 residues.

J is TRBJ2-2 and V is TRBV6-1; 8 bases line up with TRBD1. Germline CDR1 reads MNHNS; CDR2 reads SASEGT. The V gene end was trimmed by 2 bases and the J gene end by 3 bases; junction bases not matched to a gene: 2. The CDR3 has 15 amino acids. The CDR3 region has the DNA TGTGCCAGCAGTGAACGACAGGGGTACACCGGGGAGCTGTTTTTT. This translates into CASSERQGYTGELFF.

The genes are TRBV5-1 and TRBJ1-5; the D is unclear. The CDR3 sequence is 13 residues long. The V end lost 1 base, the J end lost 2 bases, and 4 bases lay between the germline ends. The germline V gene encodes CDR1 SGHRS and CDR2 YFSETQ. CDR3 sequence reads: CASSLRGNQPQHF. Here the CDR3 DNA reads TGCGCCAGCAGCTTGAGAGGCAATCAGCCCCAGCATTTT.

With respect to this clone: The germline gene is not matched at one end of the junction; a read error may be the cause. J is TRBJ1-1 and V is TRBV7-9; TRBD1 might be the D (5 bases). This CDR3 is built from 13 residues. Germline V gene lookup returns CDR1 SEHNR and CDR2 FQNEAQ (reference sequence). CDR3: CSSSPRRATEAFF. Here the CDR3 DNA reads TGTTCCAGCAGCCCCCGCAGGGCCACTGAAGCTTTCTTT.

This clone was picked up one time. This sequence joins TRBV11-2 and TRBJ2-7, with 9 nucleotides matching TRBD1. The CDR3 is 18 residues long. V gave up 5 bases and J gave up 1 base; unmatched junction bases: 15. Germline loops: CDR1 SGHAT, CDR2 FQNNGV. Here the CDR3 reads CASSLRVGGTGLSYEQYF. As DNA, the CDR3 is TGTGCCAGCAGCCTGAGAGTGGGCGGGACAGGGCTTTCCTACGAGCAGTACTTC. The entire variable domain, with the rest obtained from reference TRBV11-2 and TRBJ2-7, is as follows: EAGVAQSPRYKIIEKRQSVAFWCNPISGHATLYWYQQILGQGPKLLIQFQNNGVVDDSQLPKDRFSAERLKGVDSTLKIQPAKLEDSAVYLCASSLRVGGTGLSYEQYFGPGTRLTVT.

V and J are TRBV7-9 and TRBJ2-7; 7 bases agree with TRBD1. The CDR3 is made up of 13 amino acids. Germline lookup yields CDR1 SEHNR and CDR2 FQNEAQ (reference sequence). With V trimmed by 8 bases and J by 4 bases, 8 bases remained unmatched. The CDR3 loop is CASGRDRLYEQYF. The CDR3, as DNA: TGTGCCAGCGGCCGGGACAGACTTTACGAGCAGTACTTC.

This clone was seen a handful of times. J is TRBJ2-7 and V is TRBV11-3, with TRBD2 as a possible D gene (5 bases). Trimming left V 4 bases short and J 5 bases short, with 15 bases between. The germline V gene has CDR1 SGHNT and CDR2 YENEEA. This CDR3 is 14 amino acids long. In nucleotides, the CDR3 is TGTGCCAGCAGCTCCCGGGAAGTTTACAACGAGCAGTACTTC. It translates to CASSSREVYNEQYF.

This clone was counted once. The rearrangement uses TRBV2 and TRBJ2-3, with 12 nucleotides matching TRBD2. This CDR3 is built from 12 residues. Germline V CDR1 and CDR2: SNHLY, FYNNEI. The junction had 1 base not matched to a gene; V was cut back by 6 bases and J by 9 bases. The CDR3 region has the DNA TGTGCCAGCAGCGGGACTAGCGGGACGCAGTATTTT. Amino acids: CASSGTSGTQYF.

V usage is TRBV28 and J usage is TRBJ2-3; D not certain. The V end was cut by 7 bases, the J end by 4 bases, with 9 bases between. This CDR3 is 12 amino acids long. CDR1 is MDHEN and CDR2 is SYDVKM in the germline V gene. CDR3 sequence (DNA): TGTGCCAGCAACCTAGGTGCAGATACGCAGTATTTT. This translates into CASNLGADTQYF.

This clone was picked up one time. CDR3: CASSESVLLAEAFF. CDR3 coding DNA: TGTGCCAGCAGTGAATCTGTCCTTCTAGCTGAAGCTTTCTTT. This rearrangement joins TRBV6-1 to TRBJ1-1, with D hard to call. Germline V gene sequence: CDR1 MNHNS, CDR2 SASEGT. The CDR3 totals 14 residues. V gave up 2 bases and J gave up 6 bases, with 13 bases separating them.

The chain has TRBV11-2 and TRBJ1-2, with TRBD1 as a possible D gene (6 bases). The CDR3 sequence is 13 residues long. Germline V CDR1 and CDR2: SGHAT, FQNNGV. V lost 5 bases and J lost 4, with 11 bases in between. The CDR3 DNA reads TGTGCCAGCAGCCCGGACAGTAGCTATGGCTACACCTTC. Its translation: CASSPDSSYGYTF.

V gene TRBV27 combines with J gene TRBJ2-5, with D perhaps matching TRBD2 (6 bases). The germline V gene has CDR1 MNHEY and CDR2 SMNVEV (reference sequence). This CDR3 comprises 14 residues. V lost 5 bases and J lost 1, with 11 bases in between. The CDR3 nucleotides are TGTGCCAGCAGTCGCAGGAGGGGCCAAGAGACCCAGTACTTC. It yields the protein CASSRRRGQETQYF.

The rearrangement links TRBV4-1 to TRBJ2-7; maybe TRBD2 (5 bases). The CDR3 has 18 residues. Between the trimmed V and J ends, which lost 4 bases and 0 bases, there was a span of 22 bases. Germline V lookup: CDR1 MGHRA, CDR2 YSYEKL. CDR3 in DNA: TGCGCCAGCAGCCCGACCGCGGGTCGAGCGTCCAGCTCCTACGAGCAGTACTTC. Translation: CASSPTAGRASSSYEQYF.

The chain couples TRBV27 to TRBJ2-5; 14 nucleotides line up with TRBD2. Germline CDR1 is MNHEY and CDR2 is SMNVEV (reference sequence). CDR3 length equals 17 residues. With V trimmed by 4 bases and J by 1 base, 5 bases remained unmatched. The CDR3 region is CASSSGLAGVAQETQYF. CDR3 coding DNA: TGTGCCAGCAGTTCGGGACTAGCGGGAGTCGCCCAAGAGACCCAGTACTTC.

This clone was seen more than once but under ten times. This chain connects TRBV5-1 to TRBJ1-4; 8 positions agree with TRBD1. The germline V gene encodes CDR1 SGHRS and CDR2 YFSETQ. The CDR3 spans 14 residues. The V gene end was trimmed by 7 bases and the J gene end by 5 bases; junction bases not matched to a gene: 7. The CDR3 sequence: CASGPGTGNEKLFF. The CDR3 DNA sequence: TGCGCCAGCGGACCCGGGACAGGCAATGAAAAACTGTTTTTT. The variable domain in full, with the rest retrieved from reference TRBV5-1 and TRBJ1-4, is KAGVTQTPRYLIKTRGQQVTLSCSPISGHRSVSWYQQTPGQGLQFLFEYFSETQRNKGNFPGRFSGRQFSNSRSEMNVSTLELGDSALYLCASGPGTGNEKLFFGSGTQLSVL.

The V and J genes are TRBV19 and TRBJ2-1; 9 bases fit TRBD1. Per the germline V gene, CDR1 is LNHDA and CDR2 is SQIVND (reference sequence). The ends lost 5 bases at V and 4 bases at J; junction bases unmatched: 6. The CDR3 length is 15 residues. As DNA, the CDR3 is TGTGCCAGTAGTTACAGGGGGCTGTCTTACAATGAGCAGTTCTTC. Protein: CASSYRGLSYNEQFF. Full variable domain (remainder filled in from reference TRBV19 and TRBJ2-1): DGGITQSPKYLFRKEGQNVTLSCEQNLNHDAMYWYRQDPGQGLRLIYYSQIVNDFQKGDIAEGYSVSREKKESFPLTVTSAQKNPTAFYLCASSYRGLSYNEQFFGPGTRLTVL.

This CDR3 reads CAISGDAGIGNNEQFF. In DNA form, the CDR3 reads TGTGCCATCAGTGGGGATGCGGGAATAGGGAACAATGAGCAGTTCTTC. The chain joins TRBV10-3 to TRBJ2-1, with D perhaps TRBD2 (6 bases). Looked up from germline, CDR1 is ENHRY and CDR2 is SYGVKD. Trimming took 4 bases from V and 5 from J, leaving 18 bases between them. The CDR3 has 16 amino acids.

V gene TRBV6-1 combines with J gene TRBJ2-3; 10 bases align to TRBD1. Germline V gene sequence: CDR1 MNHNS, CDR2 SASEGT. V dropped 6 bases and J dropped 4; count of bases not matched to a gene: 4. This CDR3 is built from 14 residues. The CDR3 region is CASSADRGADTQYF. The CDR3 nucleotides are TGTGCCAGCAGCGCGGACAGGGGGGCAGATACGCAGTATTTT.

The V call is TRBV7-2, the J call TRBJ2-3; 8 positions agree with TRBD2. J lost 2 bases, V lost 5 bases, and 9 bases had no gene match. The CDR3 is 16 amino acids. Germline values: CDR1 SGHTA, CDR2 FQGNSA. DNA of the CDR3: TGTGCCAGCAGCCAAAGAACCGGGGGGGTCACAGATACGCAGTATTTT. Protein: CASSQRTGGVTDTQYF.

The chain joins TRBV30 to TRBJ1-2; no reliable D call. CDR1 is GTSNPN, CDR2 SVGIG, per germline (reference sequence). The V gene lost 0 bases and the J gene lost 7 bases, with 12 bases spanning the gap. The CDR3 is made up of 13 amino acids. The CDR3 DNA reads TGTGCCTGGAGTGTACCGGGTGGAGTTGGCTACACCTTC. Translating it yields CAWSVPGGVGYTF.

This clone has a handful of counts. The chain combines TRBV5-1 with TRBJ2-3; 8 bases match TRBD2. The CDR3 totals 16 residues. Germline loops: CDR1 SGHRS, CDR2 YFSETQ. Unmatched junction bases numbered 10, after V lost 2 bases and J lost 5 bases. The CDR3 spells CASSFVPGGPGDTQYF. In DNA, the CDR3 is TGCGCCAGCAGCTTCGTTCCGGGAGGGCCGGGAGATACGCAGTATTTT.

This clone has only a few counts. This rearrangement joins TRBV29-1 to TRBJ1-4; unclear D gene. The DNA end favors TRBJ2-2, so the J call may be wrong. Germline CDR1 is SQVTM and CDR2 is ANQGSEA. The CDR3 contains 12 residues. CDR3 loop: CSVEEGNGELFF. DNA of the CDR3: TGCAGCGTTGAAGAGGGGAATGGGGAGCTGTTTTTT.

This chain links TRBV5-6 with TRBJ2-3, with TRBD2 matching over 10 bases. Germline CDR1 is SGHDT and CDR2 is YYEEEE. J was trimmed by 2 bases and V by 5 bases; bases with no gene match: 8. CDR3 length: 16 amino acids. Here the CDR3 DNA reads TGTGCCAGCAGACCCGGGACTAGCGTTTCCACAGATACGCAGTATTTT. It translates to CASRPGTSVSTDTQYF.

V and J are TRBV18 and TRBJ2-3; TRBD2 is a possible D gene (5 bases). Germline CDR1 is KGHSH and CDR2 is LQKENI. The CDR3 spans 20 residues. V lost 3 bases, J lost 0 bases, and 25 bases lay in between. The CDR3 DNA reads as TGTGCCAGCTCACCTTTTAGGACTTCCGACCCACAGATAAGCACAGATACGCAGTATTTT. Encoded protein: CASSPFRTSDPQISTDTQYF.

The chain uses TRBV25-1 and TRBJ2-2, with 9 bases aligning to TRBD2. After removal of 1 base from V and 9 bases from J, the junction contained 9 bases not matched to a gene. This CDR3 comprises 16 residues. Germline CDR1 reads MGHDK; CDR2 reads SYGVNS. CDR3 sequence (DNA): TGTGCCAGCAGTGAATGGAGTAGCGGGAGTATGAGGGAGCTGTTTTTT. Encoded protein: CASSEWSSGSMRELFF.

The chain couples TRBV7-3 to TRBJ2-2; D gene unclear. The CDR3 is made up of 17 amino acids. Germline CDR1 SGHTA, CDR2 FQGTGA. The ends were cut back, 1 base at V and 0 bases at J, with 12 bases in the middle. The DNA of the CDR3 is TGTGCCAGCAGCTTAATGCCGTTGACTGCGAACACCGGGGAGCTGTTTTTT. As protein: CASSLMPLTANTGELFF.